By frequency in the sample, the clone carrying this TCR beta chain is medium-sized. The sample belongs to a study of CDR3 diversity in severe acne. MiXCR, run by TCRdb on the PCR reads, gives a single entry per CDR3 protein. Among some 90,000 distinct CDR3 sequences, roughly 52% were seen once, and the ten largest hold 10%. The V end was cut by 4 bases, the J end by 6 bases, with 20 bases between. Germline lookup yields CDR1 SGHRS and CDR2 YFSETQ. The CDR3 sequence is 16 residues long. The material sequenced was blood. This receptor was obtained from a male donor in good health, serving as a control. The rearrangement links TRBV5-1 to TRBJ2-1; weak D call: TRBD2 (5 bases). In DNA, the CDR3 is TGCGCCAGCAGCCTGGACTTCTCCGCGCGAGGCAATGAGCAGTTCTTC. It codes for CASSLDFSARGNEQFF.